This T cell receptor (beta chain) comes out of a study of OX40 agonist ivuxolimab in advanced cancers. A note on the overall study: Ivuxolimab was an agonistic, fully human IgG2 monoclonal antibody directed against OX40 (CD134), a costimulatory receptor. Intravenous ivuxolimab was administered to patients every 2 weeks at six dose levels: 0.01, 0.1, 0.3, 1.5, 3 and 10 mg/kg. Of the approximately 50 dose-escalation patients, hepatocellular carcinoma was present in approximately 20, melanoma in roughly 15, renal cell carcinoma in 9 and head and neck cancer in 9. In the dose-escalation cohort, 75% to 90% of patients were male, and the mean age was roughly 60 years with a range of roughly 23 to 79. Patients were allowed to have had prior anti-PD-1, anti-PD-L1 or anti-CTLA-4 therapy, and around 43% of the dose-escalation patients had been treated with checkpoint inhibitors. Partial responses occurred in three dose-escalation patients, of whom one had hepatocellular carcinoma and two had cutaneous melanoma. The point of sequencing TCRbeta in the periphery was to test whether ivuxolimab changed TCR sequence diversity and drove clonal T-cell expansion. The paper describes the monotherapy dose-escalation part (N = 52 patients) of the phase I trial of ivuxolimab. What the work shows at the level of the full study, not this receptor alone: Clonal expansion of both CD4+ and CD8+ blood T cells was observed from baseline to week 6 at doses 0.1 to 3.0 mg/kg. Antigen specificity was not determined for the clonally expanded peripheral T cells. Low levels of normalized T-cell clonal expansion were also seen in some patients who did not respond. In the 0.1-3.0 mg/kg groups, partial responders had among the lowest normalized peripheral clonal expansion, particularly in CD8+ T cells. After ivuxolimab, expanded clones were on average more numerous among CD8+ T cells than among CD4+ T cells.

The CDR3 numbers 14 residues from cysteine through phenylalanine. CDR3 DNA is the only sequence kept; it has 42 bases, read in frame from the first base. Trimming at the junction amounts to 0 bases on V and 8 bases on J, and the germline ends lie 11 bases apart. Per the germline V gene, SGDLS is the CDR1 and YYNGEE is the CDR2. To sequence the TCRbeta CDR3 region, genomic DNA was isolated from the sorted cells. The immunoSEQ Assay was used for sequencing of TCRbeta CDR3 regions. The table comes from immuneACCESS by way of TCRdb, which keeps in-frame sequences with V and J called. Part of the clones is missing from these tables; in studies checked, under half for an unresolved V gene and the rest for unknown reasons. This sample comprises about 55,000 clones, around four fifths of them detected only once. The biggest ten clones account for about 3.9% of the sample. The trial excluded patients who had a history of autoimmune disease or were on systemic immunosuppression. Peripheral blood for TCR sequencing was collected from all dose cohorts at baseline, on cycle 4 day 1, and on cycle 7 day 1. Samples were obtained from an open-label, multicenter, first-in-human phase I dose-escalation trial of ivuxolimab. Adults with locally advanced or metastatic head and neck squamous cell, hepatocellular, melanoma or renal cell carcinoma were enrolled in the trial. CD4+ and CD8+ T cells were sorted separately from peripheral blood before TCR sequencing.

About this clone: The antigen this receptor binds is unknown. Base qualities were left out, and no much larger clone turns up one base away.

The origin of this receptor is an adult with an advanced solid tumor such as melanoma, head and neck, liver or kidney cancer. The source was CD4+ or CD8+ T cells sorted from blood, collected in a trial of the OX40 agonist ivuxolimab. The sequence is built from TRBV9 and TRBJ1-4; no confident D gene assignment can be made. The nucleotide sequence reads as follows: TGTGCCAGCAGCGTAGGGGGTGATCGGGAAAAACTGTTTTTT. Translated, it reads CASSVGGDREKLFF.